These 19 T cell receptor beta chains came from one sample sequenced in a study of cytomegalovirus exposure and HLA in healthy donors. Using immunoSEQ multiplex PCR, the repertoire was profiled, and TCRdb retains in-frame clones only, with some absent. Here the sample spans more than 300,000 clones, roughly 85% being singletons. The sample consisted of PBMCs. The receptors were gathered from a woman aged 18 to 35 in good health and CMV-seronegative.

The chain is built from TRBV6-5 and TRBJ2-2; D gene uncertain. The V gene's germline CDR1 is MNHEY and CDR2 SVGAGI. CDR3 length: 15 amino acids. The V end lost 6 bases, the J end lost 0 bases, and 11 bases lay between the germline ends. The CDR3 DNA reads TGTGCCAGCAGCACCGTGAGTGCGAACACCGGGGAGCTGTTTTTT. Amino acid sequence: CASSTVSANTGELFF.

This chain links TRBV11-2 with TRBJ2-1; the match to TRBD2 covers 16 bases. V gave up 5 bases and J gave up 5 bases; unmatched junction bases: 6. This CDR3 spans 17 amino acids. Germline V gives CDR1 SGHAT, CDR2 FQNNGV. The CDR3, as DNA: TGTGCCAGCAGCCCAGGGACTAGCGGGAGGGTAGACAATGAGCAGTTCTTC. The encoded protein is CASSPGTSGRVDNEQFF.

CDR3 protein: CAGKKQGAVGGNTIYF. The CDR3 coding sequence is TGTGCCGGCAAAAAACAGGGGGCGGTTGGAGGAAACACCATATATTTT. The V and J genes are TRBV12-1 and TRBJ1-3; the D call of TRBD1 is as the table states it, not checked on the DNA. TRBV12-1 is a known pseudogene. The CDR3 loop spans 16 amino acids.

The rearrangement uses TRBV2 and TRBJ2-1; 7 positions match TRBD1. The CDR3 sequence is 11 residues long. Trimming cost V 6 bases and J 10 bases; bases outside gene matches: 3. The germline gives CDR1 SNHLY, CDR2 FYNNEI. The CDR3: CASRLTGEQFF. As DNA, the CDR3 is TGTGCCAGCAGGCTGACAGGGGAGCAGTTCTTC. Filled out from reference TRBV2 and TRBJ2-1, the complete variable domain reads EPEVTQTPSHQVTQMGQEVILRCVPISNHLYFYWYRQILGQKVEFLVSFYNNEISEKSEIFDDQFSVERPDGSNFTLKIRSTKLEDSAMYFCASRLTGEQFFGPGTRLTVL.

The CDR3 loop reads CAWSFSGTGGAYEKLFF. In DNA, the CDR3 is TGTGCCTGGAGTTTTTCCGGGACAGGGGGCGCCTATGAAAAACTGTTTTTT. The rearrangement links TRBV30 to TRBJ1-4; the match to TRBD1 covers 12 bases. The CDR3 runs to 17 residues. J was trimmed by 6 bases and V by 2 bases; bases with no gene match: 10. In germline, CDR1 is GTSNPN, CDR2 SVGIG (reference sequence).

CDR3 residues: CASSSRTSGENTGELFF. The CDR3 region has the DNA TGTGCCAGCAGTTCAAGGACTAGCGGGGAGAACACCGGGGAGCTGTTTTTT. The chain employs TRBV7-9 and TRBJ2-2; 12 positions match TRBD2. The germline CDR1 and CDR2 sequences are SEHNR and FQNEAQ (reference sequence). V dropped 6 bases and J dropped 1; count of bases not matched to a gene: 6. CDR3 size: 17 residues. Full variable domain (missing parts from reference TRBV7-9 and TRBJ2-2): DTGVSQNPRHKITKRGQNVTFRCDPISEHNRLYWYRQTLGQGPEFLTYFQNEAQLEKSRLLSDRFSAERPKGSFSTLEIQRTEQGDSAMYLCASSSRTSGENTGELFFGEGSRLTVL.

The chain recombines TRBV20-1 with TRBJ2-5, with D maybe TRBD2 (5 bases). Germline-derived CDR1 and CDR2 are DFQATT and SNEGSKA (reference sequence). The CDR3 totals 11 residues. V was cut by 8 bases and J by 5 bases, with 12 bases left in between. CDR3 in DNA: TGCAGTTTCAATAGAGGGGAGACCCAGTACTTC. Amino acids: CSFNRGETQYF.

The chain is built from TRBV27 and TRBJ2-2, with D possibly TRBD1 on 6 matching bases. Trimming took off 2 bases at V and 1 base at J, with 11 bases between the two ends. CDR3 length equals 16 residues. Germline CDR1 is MNHEY and CDR2 is SMNVEV (reference sequence). The CDR3 reads CASSLRQGMNTGELFF. The CDR3 DNA follows: TGTGCCAGCAGTTTAAGGCAGGGGATGAACACCGGGGAGCTGTTTTTT.

V is TRBV10-2 and J is TRBJ2-5, with 10 bases lining up with TRBD2. The germline gives CDR1 WSHSY, CDR2 SAAADI. There are 17 residues in the CDR3. V lost 0 bases, J lost 5 bases, and 9 bases stayed unmatched. CDR3 sequence (DNA): TGCGCCAGCAGTGAGTCGAGGGGTCTAGCGGGAGTGGAGACCCAGTACTTC. Amino acids: CASSESRGLAGVETQYF.

Here the CDR3 DNA reads TGTGCCAGCAGTGACCGGACAGGAAGGACCTACGAGCAGTACTTC. It codes for CASSDRTGRTYEQYF. V gene TRBV25-1 combines with J gene TRBJ2-7; 7 nucleotides line up with TRBD1. CDR1 and CDR2 from the germline V gene are MGHDK and SYGVNS. V trimming: 3 bases; J trimming: 2 bases; junction bases outside the gene matches: 7. This CDR3 comprises 15 residues.

The gene calls are TRBV5-6 and TRBJ1-2; 9 nucleotides line up with TRBD1. CDR1 is SGHDT, CDR2 YYEEEE, per germline. The CDR3 totals 15 residues. V shed 5 bases and J 4 bases; nucleotides not matched to a gene: 9. CDR3 residues: CASRFGTGSTYGYTF. The CDR3 bases are TGTGCCAGCAGGTTCGGGACAGGGAGTACCTATGGCTACACCTTC.

The V gene is TRBV7-8, the J gene TRBJ1-4, with 9 bases aligning to TRBD1. V lost 5 bases and J lost 8; bases outside the gene matches: 12. Germline CDR1 reads SGHVS; CDR2 reads FQNEAQ. This CDR3 has 16 residues. The CDR3: CASSLGTGGFGEKLFF. The CDR3 DNA sequence: TGTGCCAGCAGCCTAGGAACAGGGGGCTTCGGAGAAAAACTGTTTTTT. Full variable domain (remainder filled in from reference TRBV7-8 and TRBJ1-4): GAGVSQSPRYKVAKRGQDVALRCDPISGHVSLFWYQQALGQGPEFLTYFQNEAQLDKSGLPSDRFFAERPEGSVSTLKIQRTQQEDSAVYLCASSLGTGGFGEKLFFGSGTQLSVL.

The chain couples TRBV27 to TRBJ2-7; 9 positions match TRBD1. Per germline, CDR1 MNHEY and CDR2 SMNVEV (reference sequence). The CDR3 is 16 residues long. J lost 4 bases, V lost 5 bases, and 12 bases had no gene match. CDR3 in amino acids: CASSPPGQGYLYEQYF. The DNA for the CDR3 is TGTGCCAGCAGTCCCCCAGGACAGGGGTACCTATACGAGCAGTACTTC.

The V call is TRBV9, the J call TRBJ2-2; D is uncertain. The CDR3 covers 17 residues. V lost 0 bases to trimming and J lost 2 bases, with 14 bases between them. In germline, CDR1 is SGDLS, CDR2 YYNGEE. The CDR3 nucleotides are TGTGCCAGCAGCGTAGTTGCATCCCCTATTAACACCGGGGAGCTGTTTTTT. Translating it yields CASSVVASPINTGELFF. The complete variable domain, with remaining parts taken from reference TRBV9 and TRBJ2-2, reads DSGVTQTPKHLITATGQRVTLRCSPRSGDLSVYWYQQSLDQGLQFLIQYYNGEERAKGNILERFSAQQFPDLHSELNLSSLELGDSALYFCASSVVASPINTGELFFGEGSRLTVL.

The chain employs TRBV9 and TRBJ1-6; 8 bases fit TRBD1. With 0 bases clipped from V and 7 bases from J, the junction kept 9 bases outside the gene matches. The CDR3 is 17 residues long. From germline, CDR1 is SGDLS and CDR2 YYNGEE. Written as DNA, the CDR3 is TGTGCCAGCAGCGTAGAGTCGAGGACAGGGAAAAATTCACCCCTCCACTTT. It is translated as CASSVESRTGKNSPLHF.

In its sample, this clone was seen a few times. This rearrangement joins TRBV30 to TRBJ1-2; 7 bases line up with TRBD1. CDR1 is GTSNPN, CDR2 SVGIG, per germline (reference sequence). The CDR3 is 12 amino acids. V was pared by 3 bases and J by 13 bases, with 11 bases of the junction left unmatched. The DNA for the CDR3 is TGTGCCTGGAGCTTCCGGAGGGGGCAGGGCACCTTC. Encoded protein: CAWSFRRGQGTF.

This clone was seen just once. This chain uses TRBV4-2 with TRBJ2-1; 7 bases align to TRBD2. The germline V gene has CDR1 LGHNA and CDR2 YNFKEQ. The CDR3 is 14 residues long. The V gene end was trimmed by 3 bases and the J gene end by 4 bases; junction bases not matched to a gene: 3. This CDR3 reads CASSQGSGYNEQFF. Written as DNA, the CDR3 is TGTGCCAGCAGCCAGGGTAGCGGGTACAATGAGCAGTTCTTC.

This clone was counted ten times or more. The V gene is TRBV2, the J gene TRBJ1-1; the D gene is possibly TRBD1 (5 bases). The V gene lost 7 bases and the J gene lost 5 bases, with 14 bases spanning the gap. The CDR3 is made up of 13 amino acids. Germline CDR1 reads SNHLY; CDR2 reads FYNNEI. The CDR3 bases are TGTGCCAGCATGAGGACACATGGTACTGAAGCTTTCTTT. As protein: CASMRTHGTEAFF.

This CDR3 reads CASSQGQGHGYTF. The CDR3 region has the DNA TGTGCCAGCAGCCAAGGACAGGGCCATGGCTACACCTTC. This chain joins TRBV14 and TRBJ1-2; 7 bases match TRBD1. Germline trimming cut 1 base from V and 6 bases from J; bases unmatched to any gene: 2. Germline V gene data show CDR1 as SGHDN and CDR2 as FVKESK. CDR3 size: 13 residues.